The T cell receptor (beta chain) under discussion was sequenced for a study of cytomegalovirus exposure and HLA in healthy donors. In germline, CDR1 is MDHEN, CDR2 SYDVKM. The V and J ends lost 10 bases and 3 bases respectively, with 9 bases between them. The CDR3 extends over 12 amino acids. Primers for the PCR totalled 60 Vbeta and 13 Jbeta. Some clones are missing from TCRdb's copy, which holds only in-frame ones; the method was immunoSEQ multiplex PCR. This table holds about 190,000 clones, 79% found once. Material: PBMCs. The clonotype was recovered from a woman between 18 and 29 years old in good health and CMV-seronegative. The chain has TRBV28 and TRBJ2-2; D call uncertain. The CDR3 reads CATNRYTGELFF. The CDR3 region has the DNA TGTGCCACCAATCGGTACACCGGGGAGCTGTTTTTT.